This T cell receptor (beta chain) was observed in a study of blood T cell repertoires in COVID-19. Study background: Material from acute and convalescent COVID-19 was sourced from the United States, Italy and Spain.

The method was immunoSEQ multiplex PCR; TCRdb's version includes in-frame clones alone and lacks a portion of them. Among about 160,000 clones listed, around four fifths were seen once. V was pared by 6 bases and J by 9 bases, with 6 bases of the junction left unmatched. The CDR3 spans 14 residues. Germline V CDR1 and CDR2: MDHEN, SYDVKM. This clonotype originated in a man aged 65 to 79 with acute or convalescent COVID-19. Sequenced material: peripheral blood. The chain employs TRBV28 and TRBJ1-6; 9 bases are shared with TRBD1. The CDR3 loop reads CASSSGQGFSPLHF. The CDR3 DNA reads as TGTGCCAGCAGCTCCGGACAGGGGTTTTCACCCCTCCACTTT.